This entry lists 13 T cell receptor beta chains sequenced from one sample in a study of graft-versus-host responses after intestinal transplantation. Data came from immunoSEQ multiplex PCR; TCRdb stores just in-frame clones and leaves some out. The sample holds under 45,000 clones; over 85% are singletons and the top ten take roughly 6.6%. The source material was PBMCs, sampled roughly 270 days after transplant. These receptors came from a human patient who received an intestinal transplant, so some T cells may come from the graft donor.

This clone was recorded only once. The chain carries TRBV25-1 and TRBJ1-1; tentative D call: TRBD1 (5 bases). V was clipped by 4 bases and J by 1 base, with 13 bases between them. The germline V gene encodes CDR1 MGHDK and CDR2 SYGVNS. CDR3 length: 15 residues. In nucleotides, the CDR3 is TGTGCCAGCAGTGGGGCGAGACAGCAGAACACTGAAGCTTTCTTT. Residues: CASSGARQQNTEAFF.

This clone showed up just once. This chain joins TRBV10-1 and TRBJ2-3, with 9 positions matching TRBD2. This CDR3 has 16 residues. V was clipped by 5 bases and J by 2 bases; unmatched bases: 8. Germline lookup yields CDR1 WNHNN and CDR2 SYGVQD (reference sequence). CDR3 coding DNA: TGCGCCAGCAGTTCCCTAGCGGGAATAGTCACAGATACGCAGTATTTT. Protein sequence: CASSSLAGIVTDTQYF.

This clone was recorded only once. The chain's CDR3 is CASSLVSTYNEQFF. The DNA of the CDR3 is TGTGCCAGCAGCTTAGTATCCACCTACAATGAGCAGTTCTTC. This chain connects TRBV7-2 to TRBJ2-1; the D is unclear. CDR1 is SGHTA, CDR2 FQGNSA, per germline. The CDR3 extends over 14 amino acids. V lost 1 base to trimming and J lost 2 bases, with 6 bases between them.

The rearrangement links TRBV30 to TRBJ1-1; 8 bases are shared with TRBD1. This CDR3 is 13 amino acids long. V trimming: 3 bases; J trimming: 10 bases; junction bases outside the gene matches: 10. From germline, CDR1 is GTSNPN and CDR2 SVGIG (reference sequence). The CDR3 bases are TGTGCCTGGAGAAAGTCAGGGGGCATGGGAGCTTTCTTT. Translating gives CAWRKSGGMGAFF.

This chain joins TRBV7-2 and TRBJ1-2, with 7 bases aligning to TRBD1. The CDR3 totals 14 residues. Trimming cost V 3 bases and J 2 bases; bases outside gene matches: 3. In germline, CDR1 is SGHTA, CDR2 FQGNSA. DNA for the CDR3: TGTGCCAGCAGCTTGGGACAGCTAAACTATGGCTACACCTTC. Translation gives CASSLGQLNYGYTF.

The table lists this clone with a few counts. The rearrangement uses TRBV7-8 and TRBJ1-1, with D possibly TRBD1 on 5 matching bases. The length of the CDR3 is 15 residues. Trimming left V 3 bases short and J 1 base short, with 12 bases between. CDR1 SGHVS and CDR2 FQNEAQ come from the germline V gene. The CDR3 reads CASSFTIRGNTEAFF. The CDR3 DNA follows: TGTGCCAGCAGCTTTACAATTAGGGGGAACACTGAAGCTTTCTTT.

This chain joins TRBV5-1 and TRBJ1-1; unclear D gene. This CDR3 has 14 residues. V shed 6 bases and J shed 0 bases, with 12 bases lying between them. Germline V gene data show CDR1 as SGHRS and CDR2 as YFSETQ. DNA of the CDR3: TGCGCCAGCACCCCCGAAGGACTGAACACTGAAGCTTTCTTT. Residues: CASTPEGLNTEAFF.

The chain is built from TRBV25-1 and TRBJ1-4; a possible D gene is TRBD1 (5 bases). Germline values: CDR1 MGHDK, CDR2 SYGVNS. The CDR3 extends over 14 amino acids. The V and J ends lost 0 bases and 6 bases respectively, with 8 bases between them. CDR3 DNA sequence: TGTGCCAGCAGTGAATACAGGGTAGATGAAAAACTGTTTTTT. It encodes CASSEYRVDEKLFF.

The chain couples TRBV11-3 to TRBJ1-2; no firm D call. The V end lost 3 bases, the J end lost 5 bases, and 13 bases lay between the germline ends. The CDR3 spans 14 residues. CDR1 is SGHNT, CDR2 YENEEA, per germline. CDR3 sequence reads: CASSFESTIYGYTF. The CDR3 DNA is TGTGCCAGCAGCTTTGAGTCCACTATTTATGGCTACACCTTC.

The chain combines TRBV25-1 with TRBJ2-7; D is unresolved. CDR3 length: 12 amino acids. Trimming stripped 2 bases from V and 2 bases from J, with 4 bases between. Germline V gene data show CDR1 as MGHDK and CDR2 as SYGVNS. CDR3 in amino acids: CASSEGAYEQYF. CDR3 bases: TGTGCCAGCAGTGAAGGTGCCTACGAGCAGTACTTC.

In nucleotides, the CDR3 is TGTGCCAGCAGCTTAGAAATGGGACAGGGTAATTCACCCCTCCACTTT. As protein: CASSLEMGQGNSPLHF. The rearrangement links TRBV7-8 to TRBJ1-6; 9 nucleotides agree with TRBD1. V was clipped by 1 base and J by 6 bases; unmatched bases: 4. The CDR3 length is 16 residues. Germline V gene sequence: CDR1 SGHVS, CDR2 FQNEAQ.

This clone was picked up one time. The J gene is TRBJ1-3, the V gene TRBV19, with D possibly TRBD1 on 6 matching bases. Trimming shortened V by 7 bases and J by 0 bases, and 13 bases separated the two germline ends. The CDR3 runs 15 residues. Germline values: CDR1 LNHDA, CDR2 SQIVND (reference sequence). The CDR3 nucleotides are TGTGCCAGTAAACTCCAGGGGAGCTCTGGAAACACCATATATTTT. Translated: CASKLQGSSGNTIYF.

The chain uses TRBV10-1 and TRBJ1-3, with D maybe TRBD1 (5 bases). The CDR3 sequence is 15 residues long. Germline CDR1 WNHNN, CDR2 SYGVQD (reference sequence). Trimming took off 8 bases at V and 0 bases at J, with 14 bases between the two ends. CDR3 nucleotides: TGCGCCAGCGGGAGACAGTTTCTCTCTGGAAACACCATATATTTT. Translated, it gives CASGRQFLSGNTIYF.